The 30 T cell receptor beta chains reported below all come from one sample, sequenced in a study of blood T cell repertoires in COVID-19. Libraries were prepared by immunoSEQ multiplex PCR; TCRdb keeps only in-frame clonotypes and omits some of them. Counted here are roughly 220,000 clones, about three quarters occurring once; the ten biggest clones make up less than 7%. The sample comprised peripheral blood. Every receptor here comes from a woman aged 70 to 79 with acute or convalescent COVID-19.

This chain connects TRBV3-1 (or the pseudogene TRBV3-2) to TRBJ2-7, with TRBD1 matching 10 bases. The V gene end was trimmed by 4 bases and the J gene end by 6 bases; junction bases not matched to a gene: 6. This CDR3 comprises 14 residues. CDR1 and CDR2 from the germline V gene are LGHDT and YNNKEL (reference sequence). The CDR3 region has the DNA TGTGCCAGCAGCCGGCAGGGACAGGGGCCCGAGCAGTACTTC. Its translation is CASSRQGQGPEQYF.

This clone was picked up a small number of times. The chain is built from TRBV5-1 and TRBJ2-7; 10 bases fit TRBD2. This CDR3 contains 16 residues. V shed 1 base and J 6 bases; nucleotides not matched to a gene: 10. Germline V gene lookup returns CDR1 SGHRS and CDR2 YFSETQ. The CDR3 sequence: CASSLFAGTSVLEQYF. DNA of the CDR3: TGCGCCAGCAGCTTGTTTGCCGGGACTAGCGTGCTCGAGCAGTACTTC.

To note about this clone: The same CDR3 is also encoded by other DNA sequences in this sample. The rearrangement links TRBV9 to TRBJ2-3, with D possibly being TRBD2 (5 bases). Germline-derived CDR1 and CDR2 are SGDLS and YYNGEE. With 2 bases removed from V and 2 bases from J, the gap between germline ends came to 9 bases. This CDR3 has 14 amino acids. This chain's CDR3 is CASSVGLNTDTQYF. CDR3 coding DNA: TGTGCCAGCAGCGTTGGACTTAACACAGATACGCAGTATTTT.

The chain is built from TRBV15 and TRBJ2-1; 7 nucleotides line up with TRBD2. V lost 0 bases to trimming and J lost 1 base; unmatched junction nucleotides: 6. The germline V gene has CDR1 LNHNV and CDR2 YYDKDF (reference sequence). The CDR3 spans 17 residues. CDR3 nucleotides: TGTGCCACCAGCAGAGATGGGGGGGGGATATCCTACAATGAGCAGTTCTTC. Amino acid sequence: CATSRDGGGISYNEQFF.

This chain connects TRBV20-1 to TRBJ2-2, with 11 bases aligning to TRBD2. The germline CDR1 and CDR2 sequences are DFQATT and SNEGSKA (reference sequence). Germline trimming cut 3 bases from V and 7 bases from J; bases unmatched to any gene: 7. The CDR3 contains 15 residues. The CDR3 reads CSASTSGGLNGELFF. The CDR3, as DNA: TGCAGTGCTAGTACTAGCGGGGGATTGAACGGGGAGCTGTTTTTT.

The CDR3 region is CASSALAGESDTQYF. The CDR3 DNA reads TGTGCCAGCAGCGCACTAGCGGGAGAGTCAGATACGCAGTATTTT. The rearrangement links TRBV9 to TRBJ2-3, with 11 bases matching TRBD2. J was trimmed by 4 bases and V by 3 bases; bases with no gene match: 4. The CDR3 totals 15 residues. Germline values: CDR1 SGDLS, CDR2 YYNGEE.

The J gene is TRBJ2-3, the V gene TRBV11-3; TRBD2 aligns across 11 bases. The CDR3 runs to 16 residues. The germline V gene encodes CDR1 SGHNT and CDR2 YENEEA. The junction had 3 bases not matched to a gene; V was cut back by 1 base and J by 3 bases. CDR3 nucleotide sequence: TGTGCCAGCAGCTTAGGAACTAGCGGGAGAACAGATACGCAGTATTTT. It codes for CASSLGTSGRTDTQYF.

The CDR3 region has the DNA TGTGCCAGCAGAACTGATCGGACAGGCCAAAACTACAATGAGCAGTTCTTC. It yields the protein CASRTDRTGQNYNEQFF. The rearrangement links TRBV28 to TRBJ2-1; 7 bases agree with TRBD1. This CDR3 region has 17 residues. Germline trimming cut 6 bases from V and 3 bases from J; bases unmatched to any gene: 14. Germline CDR1 reads MDHEN; CDR2 reads SYDVKM.

The chain recombines TRBV7-2 with TRBJ1-6; possible D gene TRBD1, 5 bases. The CDR3 spans 15 residues. Germline CDR1 SGHTA, CDR2 FQGNSA. Trimming removed 5 bases at V and 7 bases at J, with 15 bases between. This CDR3 reads CASSGAGNLNSPLHF. DNA of the CDR3: TGTGCCAGCAGCGGGGCGGGGAACCTGAATTCACCCCTCCACTTT.

The CDR3 protein is CASAATSGSTDTQYF. In nucleotides, the CDR3 is TGCGCCAGCGCAGCTACTAGCGGAAGCACAGATACGCAGTATTTT. The V and J genes are TRBV5-1 and TRBJ2-3; 8 bases are shared with TRBD2. This CDR3 comprises 15 residues. The V gene end was trimmed by 7 bases and the J gene end by 0 bases; junction bases not matched to a gene: 7. In germline, CDR1 is SGHRS, CDR2 YFSETQ. Full variable domain (remainder filled in from reference TRBV5-1 and TRBJ2-3): KAGVTQTPRYLIKTRGQQVTLSCSPISGHRSVSWYQQTPGQGLQFLFEYFSETQRNKGNFPGRFSGRQFSNSRSEMNVSTLELGDSALYLCASAATSGSTDTQYFGPGTRLTVL.

A word on this clone: The junction shows a germline mismatch at one end, possibly a read error. CDR3 DNA: TGCGCCAGCAGCCCGGGACAAAGCACTCAGCCCCAGCATTTT. It codes for CASSPGQSTQPQHF. The V gene is TRBV5-1, the J gene TRBJ1-5; tentatively, D is TRBD1 (6 bases). Germline CDR1 reads SGHRS; CDR2 reads YFSETQ. CDR3 length: 14 residues.

The chain recombines TRBV7-2 with TRBJ2-2, with TRBD2 identical over 10 bases. CDR3 size: 18 residues. V lost 10 bases to trimming and J lost 1 base; unmatched junction nucleotides: 15. Germline CDR1 SGHTA, CDR2 FQGNSA. CDR3 nucleotides: TGTGCCACCAAGCTTAGTTTAGCGGGAGGTCAGAACACCGGGGAGCTGTTTTTT. As protein: CATKLSLAGGQNTGELFF.

This chain connects TRBV27 to TRBJ2-3; 7 nucleotides line up with TRBD1. V trimming: 1 base; J trimming: 4 bases; junction bases outside the gene matches: 8. The CDR3 is 16 amino acids. From germline, CDR1 is MNHEY and CDR2 SMNVEV (reference sequence). CDR3 amino acids: CASSLLSTGVADTQYF. In nucleotides, the CDR3 is TGTGCCAGCAGTTTATTATCCACAGGGGTAGCAGATACGCAGTATTTT.

This clone has ten or more counts. V usage is TRBV7-9 and J usage is TRBJ1-4, with a possible D match to TRBD1 (6 bases). V lost 1 base and J 5 bases, leaving 8 bases between the germline ends. The CDR3 totals 14 residues. Germline V gives CDR1 SEHNR, CDR2 FQNEAQ (reference sequence). CDR3 DNA sequence: TGTGCCAGCAGCTTAGGGACAGAGAATGAAAAACTGTTTTTT. This encodes CASSLGTENEKLFF.

A few counts support this clone. The CDR3 coding sequence is TGCGCCAGCAGCTTCGAAGGGCGGGCTGAAGCTTTCTTT. Translation: CASSFEGRAEAFF. The V gene is TRBV5-1, the J gene TRBJ1-1; D uncertain. Trimming removed 2 bases at V and 6 bases at J, with 11 bases between. The CDR3 is 13 amino acids. From germline, CDR1 is SGHRS and CDR2 YFSETQ.

The genes are TRBV18 and TRBJ1-1; D ambiguous. Germline V gives CDR1 KGHSH, CDR2 LQKENI. V lost 2 bases, J lost 1 base, and 11 bases lay in between. CDR3 size: 15 residues. Here the CDR3 reads CASSPDTVGNTEAFF. The CDR3 DNA sequence: TGTGCCAGCTCACCAGATACAGTGGGGAACACTGAAGCTTTCTTT.

This clone was found a few times. V and J are TRBV9 and TRBJ1-1, with TRBD1 as a possible D gene (5 bases). The germline CDR1 and CDR2 sequences are SGDLS and YYNGEE. The CDR3 covers 14 residues. Trimming pared 2 bases from V and 0 bases from J, leaving 8 bases between. The CDR3 DNA sequence: TGTGCCAGCAGCGTGACAGCGATGAACACTGAAGCTTTCTTT. Translating gives CASSVTAMNTEAFF.

The chain couples TRBV27 to TRBJ1-1, with 8 bases aligning to TRBD1. The CDR3 extends over 15 amino acids. V lost 2 bases and J lost 2; bases outside the gene matches: 4. Germline V CDR1 and CDR2: MNHEY, SMNVEV (reference sequence). CDR3 in DNA: TGTGCCAGCAGTTTACGGGGGACAGGAAACACTGAAGCTTTCTTT. It translates to CASSLRGTGNTEAFF.

V is TRBV6-5 and J is TRBJ1-1; D call uncertain. V lost 5 bases and J lost 1, with 5 bases in between. Germline V gene data show CDR1 as MNHEY and CDR2 as SVGAGI. The CDR3 totals 12 residues. DNA for the CDR3: TGTGCCAGCAGTCATCCGAACACTGAAGCTTTCTTT. It yields the protein CASSHPNTEAFF.

This clone was counted between two and nine times. V and J are TRBV7-6 and TRBJ2-6, with D hard to call. The CDR3 length is 19 residues. The V and J ends lost 5 bases and 0 bases respectively, with 20 bases between them. Germline values: CDR1 SGHVS, CDR2 FNYEAQ. The CDR3 bases are TGTGCCAGCAGCGGCCCGGGTCACCTCGTTGGCTCTGGGGCCAACGTCCTGACTTTC. Protein sequence: CASSGPGHLVGSGANVLTF.

The CDR3 coding sequence is TGTGCCAGCAGGCTTCTCGGGGGGGACTATGGCTACACCTTC. Its translation is CASRLLGGDYGYTF. The rearrangement uses TRBV28 and TRBJ1-2, with D perhaps TRBD1 (5 bases). Germline values: CDR1 MDHEN, CDR2 SYDVKM. Between the trimmed V and J ends, which lost 6 bases and 3 bases, there was a span of 14 bases. CDR3 length: 14 amino acids.

The rearrangement links TRBV5-4 to TRBJ1-2; the D gene is possibly TRBD1 (6 bases). Trimming pared 0 bases from V and 5 bases from J, leaving 14 bases between. The germline V gene has CDR1 SGHNT and CDR2 YYREEE (reference sequence). This CDR3 spans 15 amino acids. CDR3 DNA sequence: TGTGCCAGCAGCTTGGGTCAGGGGCTCGGGTATGGCTACACCTTC. The encoded protein is CASSLGQGLGYGYTF.

The chain uses TRBV7-9 and TRBJ2-7; 12 nucleotides line up with TRBD2. Germline V gene sequence: CDR1 SEHNR, CDR2 FQNEAQ (reference sequence). The CDR3 consists of 15 residues. V was pared by 5 bases and J by 2 bases, with 4 bases of the junction left unmatched. The DNA for the CDR3 is TGTGCCAGCAGCCCCCGGACTAGCGGGACCTACGAGCAGTACTTC. It specifies CASSPRTSGTYEQYF.

This clone was detected only once. This chain joins TRBV19 and TRBJ1-5, with D unresolved. Trimming left V 6 bases short and J 7 bases short, with 7 bases between. This CDR3 has 11 residues. Germline values: CDR1 LNHDA, CDR2 SQIVND (reference sequence). The CDR3 spells CASRARQPQHF. The CDR3 nucleotides read TGTGCCAGTAGGGCCAGGCAGCCCCAGCATTTT.

A few counts support this clone. The CDR3 DNA is TGTGCCAGTAGTATGGGACTAGCGGGAGGCGAGCAGTACTTC. It is translated as CASSMGLAGGEQYF. This sequence joins TRBV19 and TRBJ2-7; 15 bases agree with TRBD2. Germline V gene data show CDR1 as LNHDA and CDR2 as SQIVND (reference sequence). The CDR3 runs 14 residues. V gave up 3 bases and J gave up 6 bases; unmatched junction bases: 0.

This chain uses TRBV3-1 (or the pseudogene TRBV3-2) with TRBJ2-7, with D perhaps TRBD2 (6 bases). V shed 1 base and J shed 7 bases, with 8 bases lying between them. Germline CDR1 LGHDT, CDR2 YNNKEL (reference sequence). This CDR3 is 12 amino acids long. For the CDR3, the DNA is TGTGCCAGCAGCCAAGCGGGGAGGGAGCAGTACTTC. As protein: CASSQAGREQYF.

The genes are TRBV5-4 and TRBJ1-4; 9 bases map to TRBD1. The V gene's germline CDR1 is SGHNT and CDR2 YYREEE (reference sequence). CDR3 length: 15 amino acids. Trimming at V came to 4 bases and at J to 1 base, leaving 2 bases not matched to a gene. CDR3 amino acids: CASSLDRGTNEKLFF. The CDR3 DNA reads as TGTGCCAGCAGCCTGGACAGGGGAACTAATGAAAAACTGTTTTTT.

The chain couples TRBV7-9 to TRBJ1-2, with unresolved D. From germline, CDR1 is SEHNR and CDR2 FQNEAQ (reference sequence). The germline V and J ends were trimmed by 2 bases and 4 bases, with 11 bases remaining between them. The CDR3 covers 14 residues. Here the CDR3 reads CASSLNAAPYGYTF. DNA for the CDR3: TGTGCCAGCAGCTTAAACGCAGCGCCCTATGGCTACACCTTC. Looking up the rest from reference TRBV7-9 and TRBJ1-2 gives the full variable domain: DTGVSQNPRHKITKRGQNVTFRCDPISEHNRLYWYRQTLGQGPEFLTYFQNEAQLEKSRLLSDRFSAERPKGSFSTLEIQRTEQGDSAMYLCASSLNAAPYGYTFGSGTRLTVV.

The chain has TRBV18 and TRBJ1-5, with unresolved D. V was clipped by 3 bases and J by 3 bases, with 15 bases between them. The CDR3 consists of 16 residues. CDR1 and CDR2 from the germline V gene are KGHSH and LQKENI. The CDR3 spells CASSPGLAGSNQPQHF. Here the CDR3 DNA reads TGTGCCAGCTCACCTGGCCTGGCGGGGTCCAATCAGCCCCAGCATTTT.

A few counts support this clone. CDR3 bases: TGTGCCAGCAGTTTTTGGGGTACGGGACTCTCGAACACTGAAGCTTTCTTT. Its translation: CASSFWGTGLSNTEAFF. The genes are TRBV28 and TRBJ1-1; D may be TRBD1 (5 bases). Per the germline V gene, CDR1 is MDHEN and CDR2 is SYDVKM. The ends were cut back, 3 bases at V and 1 base at J, with 18 bases in the middle. The CDR3 length is 17 residues.